This T cell receptor beta chain was obtained from a study of T cell responses to AZD1222 COVID-19 vaccine. Libraries were prepared by immunoSEQ multiplex PCR; TCRdb keeps only in-frame clonotypes and omits some of them. The data show around 100,000 clones, around nine tenths seen once. With respect to this clone: What it binds is not known.

Study-level points and caveats: Close to half of all spike-specific TCRs reportedly target regions of the variants that are unmutated.

From germline, CDR1 is SGHNT and CDR2 YYREEE (reference sequence). The CDR3 extends over 18 amino acids. V was clipped by 1 base and J by 0 bases; unmatched bases: 4. This chain connects TRBV5-4 to TRBJ2-6, with TRBD2 matching 10 bases. This TCR derives from an adult who received the AZD1222 COVID-19 vaccine. The sequencing used peripheral blood, collected 28 days after the second AZD1222 dose. This chain's CDR3 is CASSLTRLAGSGANVLTF. The CDR3 DNA follows: TGTGCCAGCAGCTTGACCCGACTAGCGGGCTCTGGGGCCAACGTCCTGACTTTC.